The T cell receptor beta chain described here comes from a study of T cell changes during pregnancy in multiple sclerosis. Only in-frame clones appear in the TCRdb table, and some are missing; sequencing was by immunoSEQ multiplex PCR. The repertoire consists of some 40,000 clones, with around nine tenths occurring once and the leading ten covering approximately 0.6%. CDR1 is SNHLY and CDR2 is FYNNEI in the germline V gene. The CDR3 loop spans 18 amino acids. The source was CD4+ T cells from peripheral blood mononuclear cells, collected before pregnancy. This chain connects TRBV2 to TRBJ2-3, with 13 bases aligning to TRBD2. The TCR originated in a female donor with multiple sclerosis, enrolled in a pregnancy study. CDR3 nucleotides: TGTGCAGCAAGAGGAGGACTAGCGGGGGTATTGAGCACAGATACGCAGTATTTT. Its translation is CAARGGLAGVLSTDTQYF.